Listed below are T cell receptor beta chains from one sample, sequenced in a study of blood T cell repertoires in COVID-19. Produced via immunoSEQ multiplex PCR; TCRdb's table is partial and in-frame only. The sample has around 25,000 clones, about 83% seen once. Sequenced: peripheral blood. Receptors originate from a man aged 65 to 85 with acute or convalescent COVID-19. The CDR3 runs from the conserved cysteine through the conserved F or W. D genes are given only for firm matches. The size of a clone is reported for some rows only, either as once, few or many, or as a class for expanded clones.

j_gene: TRBJ2-3
d_gene: NA
abundance: NA
v_gene: TRBV7-8
CDR3aa: CASSGQPGRGDTQYF
CDR3nt: TGTGCCAGCAGCGGACAGCCCGGTCGTGGAGATACGCAGTATTTT

j_gene: TRBJ2-1
d_gene: TRBD2
abundance: NA
v_gene: TRBV28
CDR3aa: CASRTGGSYNEQFF
CDR3nt: TGTGCCTCCCGGACGGGGGGCTCCTACAATGAGCAGTTCTTC

j_gene: TRBJ2-2
d_gene: TRBD1
abundance: NA
v_gene: TRBV7-3
CDR3aa: CASSAATGETGELFF
CDR3nt: TGTGCCAGCAGCGCAGCCACAGGGGAGACCGGGGAGCTGTTTTTT

j_gene: TRBJ2-1
d_gene: NA
abundance: few
v_gene: TRBV6-1
CDR3aa: CASSDRDSSWNEQFF
CDR3nt: TGTGCCAGCAGTGACCGGGATTCATCGTGGAATGAGCAGTTCTTC

j_gene: TRBJ1-1
d_gene: TRBD1
abundance: NA
v_gene: TRBV30
CDR3aa: CAWSASGTGGGDTEAFF
CDR3nt: TGTGCCTGGAGTGCCTCCGGGACAGGGGGGGGCGACACTGAAGCTTTCTTT

j_gene: TRBJ1-1
d_gene: NA
abundance: NA
v_gene: TRBV27
CDR3aa: CASSYIQGSEAFF
CDR3nt: TGTGCCAGCTCCTACATACAGGGTTCTGAAGCTTTCTTT

j_gene: TRBJ2-3
d_gene: TRBD1
abundance: NA
v_gene: TRBV12-5
CDR3aa: CASGWDSSTDTQYF
CDR3nt: TGTGCTAGTGGTTGGGACAGCTCCACAGATACGCAGTATTTT

j_gene: TRBJ2-3
d_gene: NA
abundance: NA
v_gene: TRBV9
CDR3aa: CASSVEGGTRTSTDTQYF
CDR3nt: TGTGCCAGCAGCGTAGAGGGAGGGACACGGACGAGCACAGATACGCAGTATTTT

j_gene: TRBJ1-5
d_gene: NA
abundance: NA
v_gene: TRBV5-5
CDR3aa: CASSPILGSKVLNQPQHF
CDR3nt: TGTGCCAGCAGCCCTATACTAGGGTCGAAGGTGCTCAATCAGCCCCAGCATTTT

j_gene: TRBJ1-2
d_gene: NA
abundance: NA
v_gene: TRBV15
CDR3aa: CATSRDIQYGYTF
CDR3nt: TGTGCCACCAGCAGAGATATTCAGTATGGCTACACCTTC